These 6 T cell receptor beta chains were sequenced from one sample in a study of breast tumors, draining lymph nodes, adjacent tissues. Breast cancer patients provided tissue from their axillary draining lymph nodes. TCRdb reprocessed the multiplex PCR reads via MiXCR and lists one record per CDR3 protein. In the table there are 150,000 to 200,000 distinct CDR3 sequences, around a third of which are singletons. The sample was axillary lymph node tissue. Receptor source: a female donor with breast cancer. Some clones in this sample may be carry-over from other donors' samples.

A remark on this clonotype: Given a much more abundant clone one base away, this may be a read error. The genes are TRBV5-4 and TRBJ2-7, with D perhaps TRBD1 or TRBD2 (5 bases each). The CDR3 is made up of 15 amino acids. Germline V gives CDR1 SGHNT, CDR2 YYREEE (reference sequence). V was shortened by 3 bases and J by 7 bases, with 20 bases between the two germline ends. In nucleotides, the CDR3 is TGTGCCAGCAGCTCCTCCCTAGACGGGGCTGGGGAGCAGTACTTC. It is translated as CASSSSLDGAGEQYF. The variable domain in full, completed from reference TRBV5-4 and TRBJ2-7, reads ETGVTQSPTHLIKTRGQQVTLRCSSQSGHNTVSWYQQALGQGPQFIFQYYREEENGRGNFPPRFSGLQFPNYSSELNVNALELDDSALYLCASSSSLDGAGEQYFGPGTRLTVT.

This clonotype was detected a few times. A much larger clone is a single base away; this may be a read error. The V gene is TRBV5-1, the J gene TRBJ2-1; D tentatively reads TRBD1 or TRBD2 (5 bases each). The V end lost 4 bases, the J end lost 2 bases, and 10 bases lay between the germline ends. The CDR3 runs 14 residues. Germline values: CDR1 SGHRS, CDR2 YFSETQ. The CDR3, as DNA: TGCGCCAGCAGCCGGGACGGAACCTACAATGAGCAGTTCTTC. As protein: CASSRDGTYNEQFF.

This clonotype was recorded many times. CDR3 residues: CASRVGTSGGANTGELFF. The CDR3 nucleotides are TGTGCCAGCAGGGTAGGGACTAGCGGGGGGGCGAACACCGGGGAGCTGTTTTTT. The genes are TRBV2 and TRBJ2-2; TRBD2 agrees at 16 bases. The CDR3 sequence is 18 residues long. Germline V gives CDR1 SNHLY, CDR2 FYNNEI. V was clipped by 6 bases and J by 0 bases; unmatched bases: 4.

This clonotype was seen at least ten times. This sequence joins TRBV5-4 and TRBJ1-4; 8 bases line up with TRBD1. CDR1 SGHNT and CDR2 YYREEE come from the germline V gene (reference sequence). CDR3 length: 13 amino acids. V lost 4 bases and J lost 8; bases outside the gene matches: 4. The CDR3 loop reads CASSVDREEKLFF. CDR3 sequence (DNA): TGTGCCAGCAGCGTGGACAGGGAAGAAAAACTGTTTTTT.

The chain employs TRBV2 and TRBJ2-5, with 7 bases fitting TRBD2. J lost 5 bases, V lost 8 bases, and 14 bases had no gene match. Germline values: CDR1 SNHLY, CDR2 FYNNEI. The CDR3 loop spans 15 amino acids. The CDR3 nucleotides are TGTGCCAGCGAGTCGGTAGGAGGGAGGGGTGAGACCCAGTACTTC. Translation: CASESVGGRGETQYF.

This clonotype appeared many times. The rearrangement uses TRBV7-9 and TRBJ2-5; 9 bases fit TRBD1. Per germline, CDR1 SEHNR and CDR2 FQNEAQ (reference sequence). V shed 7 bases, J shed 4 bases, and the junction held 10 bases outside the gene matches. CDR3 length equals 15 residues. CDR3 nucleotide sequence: TGTGCCAGCAAGGTCGAACAGGGGGCGAGAGAGACCCAGTACTTC. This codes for CASKVEQGARETQYF.